This TCR beta chain comes out of a study of T cell repertoires in cytomegalovirus infection. The CDR3 is 17 amino acids. V lost 0 bases and J 0 bases, leaving 14 bases between the germline ends. Germline CDR1 reads DFQATT; CDR2 reads SNEGSKA (reference sequence). General study points: HLA-C-restricted CMV clonotypes gave the most frequent clonotype in two of eight donors. Identification of carriers of CMV plus the relevant HLA was achieved through cumulative public TCR beta family frequency.

A single record per CDR3 protein comes from TCRdb applying MiXCR to the reads. In the table there are about 530,000 distinct CDR3 sequences, around 27% of which are singletons. This clonotype appeared once. Its matching antigen is unknown. The sequenced sample was PBMCs. This clonotype originated in a human donor in good health (CMV status not recorded). Some clones in this sample may be carry-over from other donors' samples. V gene TRBV20-1 combines with J gene TRBJ2-2, with a weak D call TRBD2 (6 bases). CDR3 sequence: CSARDLMAGTNTGELFF. CDR3 nucleotides: TGCAGTGCTAGAGATCTCATGGCGGGGACGAACACCGGGGAGCTGTTTTTT.